This T cell receptor beta chain comes out of a study of shared clonotypes between healthy human individuals. Terminally differentiated effector memory CD45RA+ cells were left out of the naive CD8 fraction, which was CD45RO-negative and positively selected for CCR7. Profiling relied on immunoSEQ multiplex PCR, and the TCRdb table lists in-frame clones only, not all of them. The profile covers nearly 2 million clones, with about 95% appearing a single time and 1.2% taken by the ten largest. This CDR3 contains 15 residues. Germline CDR1 and CDR2: SQVTM and ANQGSEA. The J segment lost 3 bases and the V segment lost 3 bases, leaving 6 bases of the junction unmatched.

The sample was naive CD8+ T cells sorted from blood. The receptor comes from a man aged 18 to 29 in good health. This chain connects TRBV29-1 to TRBJ2-7, with 12 bases aligning to TRBD1. The CDR3 nucleotides read TGCAGCGTTGATCTGGGGACAGGGGGCTACTACGAGCAGTACTTC. It codes for CSVDLGTGGYYEQYF.